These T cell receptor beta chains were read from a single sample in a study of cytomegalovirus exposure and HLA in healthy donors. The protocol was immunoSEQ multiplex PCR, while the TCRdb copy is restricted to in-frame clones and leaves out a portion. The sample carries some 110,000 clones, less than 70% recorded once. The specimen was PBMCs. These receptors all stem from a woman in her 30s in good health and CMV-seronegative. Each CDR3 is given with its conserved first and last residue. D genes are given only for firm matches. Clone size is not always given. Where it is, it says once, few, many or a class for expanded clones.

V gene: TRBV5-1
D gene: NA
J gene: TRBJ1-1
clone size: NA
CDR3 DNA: NA
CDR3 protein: CASSAGHFGNTEAFF

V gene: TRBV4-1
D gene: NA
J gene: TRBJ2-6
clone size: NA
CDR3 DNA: TGCGCCAGCAGCCAAGCGGGGGCTGGGGCCAACGTCCTGACTTTC
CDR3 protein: CASSQAGAGANVLTF

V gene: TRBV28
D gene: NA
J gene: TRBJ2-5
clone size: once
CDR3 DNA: TGTGCCAGCGGATTCACAGGGATCGAGACCCAGTACTTC
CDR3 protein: CASGFTGIETQYF

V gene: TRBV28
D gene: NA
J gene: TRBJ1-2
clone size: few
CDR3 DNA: TGTGCCAGCAACCGGGACACCTATGGCTACACCTTC
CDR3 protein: CASNRDTYGYTF

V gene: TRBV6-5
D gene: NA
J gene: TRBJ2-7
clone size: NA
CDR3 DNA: TGTGCCAGCAGCGCGCACGCGGCCACCTACGAGCAGTACTTC
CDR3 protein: CASSAHAATYEQYF

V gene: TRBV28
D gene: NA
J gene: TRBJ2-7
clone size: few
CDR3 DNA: TGTGCCAGCAGTTTAGCAGGGGCCTACGAGCAGTACTTC
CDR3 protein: CASSLAGAYEQYF

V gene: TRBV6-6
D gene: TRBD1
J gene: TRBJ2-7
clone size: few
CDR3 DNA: TGTGCCAGCGGGACAGGGGGCTACGAGCAGTACTTC
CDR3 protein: CASGTGGYEQYF

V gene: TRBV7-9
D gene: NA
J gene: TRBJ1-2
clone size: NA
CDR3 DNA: TGTGCCAGCGCAGGGGCCTATGGCTACACCTTC
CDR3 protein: CASAGAYGYTF

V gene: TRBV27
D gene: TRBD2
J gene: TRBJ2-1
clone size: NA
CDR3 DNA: TGTGCCAGCAGTTTTGGCGGGAGCTCCTACAATGAGCAGTTCTTC
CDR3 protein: CASSFGGSSYNEQFF

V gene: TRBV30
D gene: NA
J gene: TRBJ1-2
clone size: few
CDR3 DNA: TGTGCCTGGGTCGGGGGGCTTGCAGAAAACTATGGCTACACCTTC
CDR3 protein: CAWVGGLAENYGYTF

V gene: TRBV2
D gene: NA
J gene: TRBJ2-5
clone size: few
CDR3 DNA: TGTGCCAGCAGTGATCGAGGACAAGTCCAAGAGACCCAGTACTTC
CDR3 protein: CASSDRGQVQETQYF

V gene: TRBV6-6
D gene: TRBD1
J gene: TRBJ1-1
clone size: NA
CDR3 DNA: TGTGCCAGCAGTAGCGATCTCAGGGGGCAGGGCACTGAAGCTTTCTTT
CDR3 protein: CASSSDLRGQGTEAFF

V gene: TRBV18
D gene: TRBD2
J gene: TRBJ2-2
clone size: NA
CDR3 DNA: TGTGCCAGCTCACCGCAGCGGGAGAGCACCGGGGAGCTGTTTTTT
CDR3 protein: CASSPQRESTGELFF

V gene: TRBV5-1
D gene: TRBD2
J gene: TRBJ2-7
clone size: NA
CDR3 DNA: TGCGCCAGCAGCTTGAGTCTCGGACTAGTTCCCCACGAGCAGTACTTC
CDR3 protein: CASSLSLGLVPHEQYF

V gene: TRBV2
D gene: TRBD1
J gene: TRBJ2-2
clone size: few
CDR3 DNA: TGTGCCAGCGGCGGACAGGCGAACACCGGGGAGCTGTTTTTT
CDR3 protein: CASGGQANTGELFF